This TCR beta chain came from a study of technical replicates of blood from several donors. The V gene end was trimmed by 6 bases and the J gene end by 4 bases; junction bases not matched to a gene: 7. The CDR3 runs 14 residues. CDR1 and CDR2 (germline): SGHAT, FQNNGV. This table comes from immunoSEQ multiplex PCR, and its TCRdb copy is limited to in-frame clones, with some not included. The table shows some 70,000 clones, with about 91% occurring only once. Sequenced input: T cells isolated from PBMCs. V usage is TRBV11-2 and J usage is TRBJ1-2; 8 nucleotides align to TRBD1. The TCR originated in a human donor in good health. DNA for the CDR3: TGTGCCAGCAGTCAAAATGGACAGGGCTATGGCTACACCTTC. Translated: CASSQNGQGYGYTF.